A selection of T cell receptor beta chains follows, all from one sample in a study of cytomegalovirus exposure and HLA in healthy donors. Generated by immunoSEQ multiplex PCR, the TCRdb table keeps only in-frame clones and is missing some. The sample has about 300,000 clones, around nine tenths seen once. Sequences were obtained from PBMCs. The receptor set was obtained from a woman aged 18 to 35 in good health and CMV-seronegative. Each CDR3 is given with its conserved first and last residue. A D gene is named only where the DNA matches it firmly. For some rows the clone size is stated as once, few or many, or as a class when expanded; others skip it.

>TRBJ2-7|TRBV28|-|-
TGTGCCAGCAGCCCCCCAATCTACGAGCAGTACTTC
CASSPPIYEQYF
>TRBJ2-1|TRBV6-4|TRBD1|-
TGTGCCAGCAGTGACAGCCCAGGGGGCGCGGGCCATGAGCAGTTCTTC
CASSDSPGGAGHEQFF
>TRBJ1-4|TRBV30|TRBD1|-
TGTGCCTCGGGACAGGGAGGTGAAAAACTGTTTTTT
CASGQGGEKLFF
>TRBJ1-1|TRBV5-1|-|-
TGCGCCAGCAGCTTTTCCTTAGGGGGCACTGAAGCTTTCTTT
CASSFSLGGTEAFF
>TRBJ2-7|TRBV5-4|-|-
TGTGCCAGCAGCTTGGCCGGGGGAGACGAGCAGTACTTC
CASSLAGGDEQYF
>TRBJ1-4|TRBV7-2|-|-
TGTGCCAGCAGCTTAGCCCGAATAAAAAAGGGGAATGAAAAACTGTTTTTT
CASSLARIKKGNEKLFF
>TRBJ1-2|TRBV7-2|TRBD1|-
TGTGCCAGCAGCTTAGATAGCGGGGGACAGGCAATTTATGGCTACACCTTC
CASSLDSGGQAIYGYTF
>TRBJ1-5|TRBV4-1|-|few
TGCGCCAGCAGCCTACAGGGAATCCAGCCCCAGCATTTT
CASSLQGIQPQHF
>TRBJ2-7|TRBV11-2|TRBD1|-
TGTGCCAGCAGCTCGGACAGGGGGCGAACCTACGAGCAGTACTTC
CASSSDRGRTYEQYF
>TRBJ2-1|TRBV5-1|-|-
TGCGCCAGCAGCTCGACTAGTCCCTATGAGCAGTTCTTC
CASSSTSPYEQFF
>TRBJ2-3|TRBV13|-|-
TGTGCCAGCAGCTTAGGGCTAGCAGATACGCAGTATTTT
CASSLGLADTQYF